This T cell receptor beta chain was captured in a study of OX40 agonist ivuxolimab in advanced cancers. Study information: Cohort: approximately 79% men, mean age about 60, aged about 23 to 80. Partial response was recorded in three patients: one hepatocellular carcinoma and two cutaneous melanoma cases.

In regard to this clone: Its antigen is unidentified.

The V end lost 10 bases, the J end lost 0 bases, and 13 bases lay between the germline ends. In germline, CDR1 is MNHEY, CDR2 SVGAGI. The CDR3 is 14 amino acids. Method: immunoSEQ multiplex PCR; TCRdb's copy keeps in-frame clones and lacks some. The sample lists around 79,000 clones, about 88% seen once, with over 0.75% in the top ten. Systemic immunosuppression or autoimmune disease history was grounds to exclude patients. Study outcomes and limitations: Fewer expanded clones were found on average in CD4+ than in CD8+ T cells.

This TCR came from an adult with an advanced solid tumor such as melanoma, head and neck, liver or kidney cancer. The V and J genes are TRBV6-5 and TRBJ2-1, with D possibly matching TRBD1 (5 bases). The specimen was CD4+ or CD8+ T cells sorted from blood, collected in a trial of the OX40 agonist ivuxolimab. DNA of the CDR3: TGTGCCACCTCGAGACAGCGCTCCTACAATGAGCAGTTCTTC. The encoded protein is CATSRQRSYNEQFF.